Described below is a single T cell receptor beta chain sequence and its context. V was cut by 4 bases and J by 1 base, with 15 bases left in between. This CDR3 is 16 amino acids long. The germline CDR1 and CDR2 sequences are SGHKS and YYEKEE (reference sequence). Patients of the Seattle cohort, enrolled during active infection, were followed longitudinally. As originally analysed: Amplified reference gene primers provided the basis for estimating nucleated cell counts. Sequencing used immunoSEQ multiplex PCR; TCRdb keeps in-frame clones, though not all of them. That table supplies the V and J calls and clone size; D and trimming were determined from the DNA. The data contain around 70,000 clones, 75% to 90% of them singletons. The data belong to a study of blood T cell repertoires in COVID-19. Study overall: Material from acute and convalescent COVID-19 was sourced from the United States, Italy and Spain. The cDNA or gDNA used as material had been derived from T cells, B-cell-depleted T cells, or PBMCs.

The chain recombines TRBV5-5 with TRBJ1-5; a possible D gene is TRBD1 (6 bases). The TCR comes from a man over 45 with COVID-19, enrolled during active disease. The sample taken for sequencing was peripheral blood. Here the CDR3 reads CASSPNRDRSNQPQHF. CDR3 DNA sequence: TGTGCCAGCAGCCCCAACAGGGATCGGAGCAATCAGCCCCAGCATTTT. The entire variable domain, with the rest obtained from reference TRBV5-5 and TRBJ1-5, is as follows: DAGVTQSPTHLIKTRGQQVTLRCSPISGHKSVSWYQQVLGQGPQFIFQYYEKEERGRGNFPDRFSARQFPNYSSELNVNALLLGDSALYLCASSPNRDRSNQPQHFGDGTRLSIL.